This T cell receptor beta chain stems from a study of vaccination effects on CD4 cells after COVID-19. Using viral peptide pools, the ViraFEST assay grew out antigen-specific CD4+ T cells prior to sequencing. At the end of 10 days of culture, CD4+ T cells were isolated. BNT162b2 vaccine or mRNA-1273 vaccine was given to participants in two doses. Data came from immunoSEQ multiplex PCR; TCRdb stores just in-frame clones and leaves some out. The repertoire has about 33,000 clones, approximately 82% of them found once; the top ten carry approximately 1.5%. V was cut by 1 base and J by 1 base, with 6 bases left in between. The CDR3 is made up of 15 amino acids. Germline loops: CDR1 SGHNT, CDR2 YYREEE (reference sequence). Notes on this clone: The antigen is not known.

The specimen was CD4+ T cells from PBMCs cultured with HCoV-NL63 spike peptides, collected after COVID-19 vaccination. The origin of this receptor is a human donor who received a COVID-19 vaccine. Some clones in this sample may be carry-over from other donors' samples. This rearrangement joins TRBV5-4 to TRBJ2-6, with D maybe TRBD2 (6 bases). The CDR3 DNA reads TGTGCCAGCAGCTTGCGGGGGTCTGGGGCCAACGTCCTGACTTTC. Protein product: CASSLRGSGANVLTF. The complete variable domain, with remaining parts taken from reference TRBV5-4 and TRBJ2-6, reads ETGVTQSPTHLIKTRGQQVTLRCSSQSGHNTVSWYQQALGQGPQFIFQYYREEENGRGNFPPRFSGLQFPNYSSELNVNALELDDSALYLCASSLRGSGANVLTFGAGSRLTVL.